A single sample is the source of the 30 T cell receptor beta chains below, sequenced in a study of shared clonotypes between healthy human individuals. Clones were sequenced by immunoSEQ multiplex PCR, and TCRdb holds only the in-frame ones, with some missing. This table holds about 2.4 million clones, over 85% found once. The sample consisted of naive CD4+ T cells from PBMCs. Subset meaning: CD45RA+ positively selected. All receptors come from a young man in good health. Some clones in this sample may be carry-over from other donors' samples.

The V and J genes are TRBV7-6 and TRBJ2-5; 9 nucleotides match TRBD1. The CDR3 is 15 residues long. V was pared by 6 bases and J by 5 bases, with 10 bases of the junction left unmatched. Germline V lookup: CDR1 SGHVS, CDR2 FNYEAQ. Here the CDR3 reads CASRQNTGGWETQYF. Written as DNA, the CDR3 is TGTGCCAGCAGACAGAACACAGGGGGCTGGGAGACCCAGTACTTC.

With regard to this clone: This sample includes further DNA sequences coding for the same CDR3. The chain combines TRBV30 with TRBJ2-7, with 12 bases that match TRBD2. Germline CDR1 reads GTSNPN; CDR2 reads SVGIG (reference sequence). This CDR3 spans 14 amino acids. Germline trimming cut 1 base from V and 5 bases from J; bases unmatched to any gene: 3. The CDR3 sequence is CAWSGLAGAHEQYF. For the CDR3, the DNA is TGTGCCTGGAGTGGACTAGCGGGAGCCCACGAGCAGTACTTC.

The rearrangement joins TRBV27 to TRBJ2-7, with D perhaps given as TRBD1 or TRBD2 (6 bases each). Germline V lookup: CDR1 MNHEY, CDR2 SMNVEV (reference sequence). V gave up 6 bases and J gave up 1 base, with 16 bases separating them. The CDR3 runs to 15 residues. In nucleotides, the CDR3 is TGTGCCAGCAGCCCGAGGGGGGTCGTTTCCTACGAGCAGTACTTC. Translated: CASSPRGVVSYEQYF.

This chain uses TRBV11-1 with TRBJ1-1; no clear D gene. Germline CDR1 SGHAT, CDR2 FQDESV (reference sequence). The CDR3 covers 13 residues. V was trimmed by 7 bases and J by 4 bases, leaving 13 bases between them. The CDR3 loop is CASNLRVGTEAFF. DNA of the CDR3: TGTGCCAGCAACTTGAGGGTTGGCACTGAAGCTTTCTTT.

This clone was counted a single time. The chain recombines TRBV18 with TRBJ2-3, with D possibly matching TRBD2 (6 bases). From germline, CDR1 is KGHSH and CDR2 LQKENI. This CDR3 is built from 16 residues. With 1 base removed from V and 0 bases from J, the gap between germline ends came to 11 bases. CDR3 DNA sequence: TGTGCCAGCTCACCACTGGTCGGGAGTAGCACAGATACGCAGTATTTT. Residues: CASSPLVGSSTDTQYF.

DNA of the CDR3: TGTGCCAGCAGAGACAGGGCTTCGGGGGAGCTGTTTTTT. This gives the protein CASRDRASGELFF. The chain couples TRBV6-4 to TRBJ2-2; 7 bases agree with TRBD1. Germline V gene data show CDR1 as MRHNA and CDR2 as SNTAGT. The J segment lost 8 bases and the V segment lost 6 bases, leaving 6 bases of the junction unmatched. The CDR3 is 13 amino acids.

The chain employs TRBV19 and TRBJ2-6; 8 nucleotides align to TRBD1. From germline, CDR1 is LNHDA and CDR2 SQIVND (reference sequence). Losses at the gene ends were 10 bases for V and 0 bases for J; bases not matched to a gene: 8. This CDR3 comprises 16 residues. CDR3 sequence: CATKTGAPSGANVLTF. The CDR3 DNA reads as TGTGCCACCAAGACAGGGGCCCCCTCTGGGGCCAACGTCCTGACTTTC.

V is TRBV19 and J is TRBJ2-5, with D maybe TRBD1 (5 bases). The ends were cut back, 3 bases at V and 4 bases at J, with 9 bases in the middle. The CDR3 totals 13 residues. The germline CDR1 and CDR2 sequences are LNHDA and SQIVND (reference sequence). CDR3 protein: CASSIRVGETQYF. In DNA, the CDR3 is TGTGCCAGTAGTATCAGGGTGGGAGAGACCCAGTACTTC.

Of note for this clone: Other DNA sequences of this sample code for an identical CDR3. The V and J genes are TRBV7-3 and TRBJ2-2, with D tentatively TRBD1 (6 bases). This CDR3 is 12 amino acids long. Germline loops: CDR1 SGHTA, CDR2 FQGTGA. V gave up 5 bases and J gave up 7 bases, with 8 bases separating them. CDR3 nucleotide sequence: TGTGCCAGCAGCCCAGGGGTCGGGGAGCTGTTTTTT. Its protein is CASSPGVGELFF.

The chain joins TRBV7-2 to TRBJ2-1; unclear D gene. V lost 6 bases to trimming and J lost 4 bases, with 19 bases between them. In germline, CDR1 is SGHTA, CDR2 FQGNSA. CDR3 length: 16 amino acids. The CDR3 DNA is TGTGCCAGCAGTTTCGAAAGCGCGCGCCATTACAATGAGCAGTTCTTC. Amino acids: CASSFESARHYNEQFF.

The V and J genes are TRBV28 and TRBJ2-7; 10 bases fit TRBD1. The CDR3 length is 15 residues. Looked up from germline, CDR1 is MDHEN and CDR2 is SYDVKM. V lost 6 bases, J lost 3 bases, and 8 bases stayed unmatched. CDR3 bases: TGTGCCAGCAGCCGATGGGGACAGGGGTTCTACGAGCAGTACTTC. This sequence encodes CASSRWGQGFYEQYF.

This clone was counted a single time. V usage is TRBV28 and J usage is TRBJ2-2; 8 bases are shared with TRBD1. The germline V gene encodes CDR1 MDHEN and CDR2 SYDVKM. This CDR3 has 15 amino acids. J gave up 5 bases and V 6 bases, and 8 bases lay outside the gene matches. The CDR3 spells CASRPTGERTGELFF. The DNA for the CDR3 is TGTGCCAGCAGACCGACAGGGGAGAGGACCGGGGAGCTGTTTTTT.

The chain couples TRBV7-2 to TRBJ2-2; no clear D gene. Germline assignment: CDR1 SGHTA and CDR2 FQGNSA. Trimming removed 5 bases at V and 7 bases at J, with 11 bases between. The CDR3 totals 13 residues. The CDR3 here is CASSDRKVGELFF. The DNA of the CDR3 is TGTGCCAGCAGCGACCGTAAGGTCGGGGAGCTGTTTTTT.

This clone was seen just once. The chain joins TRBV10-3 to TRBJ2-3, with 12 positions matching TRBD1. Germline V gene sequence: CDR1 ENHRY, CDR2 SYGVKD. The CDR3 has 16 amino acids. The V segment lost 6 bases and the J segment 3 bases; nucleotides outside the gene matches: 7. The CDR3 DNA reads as TGTGCCATCAGCCTACGGGACAGGGGGCCGACAGATACGCAGTATTTT. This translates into CAISLRDRGPTDTQYF.

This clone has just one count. CDR3 coding DNA: TGTGCCAGCAGCGGGACAGGGGTTGGAGTCCTGTTTTTT. Amino acids: CASSGTGVGVLFF. V and J are TRBV6-1 and TRBJ1-4; TRBD1 agrees at 10 bases. CDR1 and CDR2 (germline): MNHNS, SASEGT. The CDR3 runs 13 residues. V was clipped by 6 bases and J by 14 bases; unmatched bases: 9.

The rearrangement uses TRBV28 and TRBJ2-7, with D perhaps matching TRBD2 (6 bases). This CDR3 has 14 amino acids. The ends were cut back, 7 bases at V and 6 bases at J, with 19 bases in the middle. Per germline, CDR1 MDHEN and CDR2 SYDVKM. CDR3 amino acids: CASNRGGDPSEQYF. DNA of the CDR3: TGTGCCAGCAATCGAGGAGGGGATCCCTCCGAGCAGTACTTC.

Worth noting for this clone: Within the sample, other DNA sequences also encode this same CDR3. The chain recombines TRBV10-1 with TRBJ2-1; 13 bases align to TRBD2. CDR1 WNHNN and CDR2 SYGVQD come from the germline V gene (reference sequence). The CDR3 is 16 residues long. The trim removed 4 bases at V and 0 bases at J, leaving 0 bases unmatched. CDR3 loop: CASSGTSGSSYNEQFF. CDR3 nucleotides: TGCGCCAGCAGTGGGACTAGCGGGAGCTCCTACAATGAGCAGTTCTTC.

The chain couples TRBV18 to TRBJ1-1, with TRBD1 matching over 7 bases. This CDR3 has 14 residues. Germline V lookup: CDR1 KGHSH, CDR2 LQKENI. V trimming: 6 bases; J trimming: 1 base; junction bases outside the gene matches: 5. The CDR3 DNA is TGTGCCAGCTCCGAGGACAGGAGGAACACTGAAGCTTTCTTT. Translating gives CASSEDRRNTEAFF.

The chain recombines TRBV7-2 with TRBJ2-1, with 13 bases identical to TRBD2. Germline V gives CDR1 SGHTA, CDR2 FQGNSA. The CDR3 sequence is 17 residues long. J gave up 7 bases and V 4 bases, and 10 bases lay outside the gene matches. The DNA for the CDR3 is TGTGCCAGCAGCTCGCAAAGACTAGCGGGAGGTCTTAATGAGCAGTTCTTC. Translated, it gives CASSSQRLAGGLNEQFF.

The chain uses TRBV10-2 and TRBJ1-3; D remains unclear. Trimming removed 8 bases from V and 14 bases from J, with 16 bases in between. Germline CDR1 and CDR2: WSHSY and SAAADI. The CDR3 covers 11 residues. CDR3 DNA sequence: TGCGCCAGCCAAGTTGGGAGTTATGTATATTTT. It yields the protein CASQVGSYVYF.

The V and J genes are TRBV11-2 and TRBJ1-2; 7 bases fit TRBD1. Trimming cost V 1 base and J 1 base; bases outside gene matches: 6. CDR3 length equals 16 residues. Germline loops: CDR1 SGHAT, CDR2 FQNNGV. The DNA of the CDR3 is TGTGCCAGCAGCTTAGGAGGGACAGCTAATAACTATGGCTACACCTTC. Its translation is CASSLGGTANNYGYTF.

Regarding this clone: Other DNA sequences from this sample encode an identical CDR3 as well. CDR3 DNA sequence: TGTGCCAGCAGTTCCCGGGGCAGCTCCTACAATGAGCAGTTCTTC. This encodes CASSSRGSSYNEQFF. The chain joins TRBV28 to TRBJ2-1; either TRBD1 or TRBD2 may supply D (5 bases each). Between the trimmed V and J ends, which lost 4 bases and 0 bases, there was a span of 10 bases. The CDR3 runs to 15 residues. Germline loops: CDR1 MDHEN, CDR2 SYDVKM.

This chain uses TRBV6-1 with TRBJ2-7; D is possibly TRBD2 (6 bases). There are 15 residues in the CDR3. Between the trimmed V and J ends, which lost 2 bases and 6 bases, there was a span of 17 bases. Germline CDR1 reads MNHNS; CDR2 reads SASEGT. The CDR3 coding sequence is TGTGCCAGCAGTGAATTCCCAGCGGGTTCCCCCGAGCAGTACTTC. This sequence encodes CASSEFPAGSPEQYF.

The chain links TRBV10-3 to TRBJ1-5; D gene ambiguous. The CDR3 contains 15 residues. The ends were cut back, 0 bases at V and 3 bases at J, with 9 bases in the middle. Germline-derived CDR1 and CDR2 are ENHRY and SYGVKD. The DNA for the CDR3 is TGTGCCATCAGTGAGTCCCGGACCCCCAATCAGCCCCAGCATTTT. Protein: CAISESRTPNQPQHF.

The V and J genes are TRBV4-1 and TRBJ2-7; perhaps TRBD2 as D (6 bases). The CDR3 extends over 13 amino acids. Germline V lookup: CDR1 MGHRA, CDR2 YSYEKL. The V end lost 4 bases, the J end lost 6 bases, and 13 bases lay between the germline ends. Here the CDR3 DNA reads TGCGCCAGCAGCCGGGACTTCGGCTCCGAGCAGTACTTC. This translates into CASSRDFGSEQYF.

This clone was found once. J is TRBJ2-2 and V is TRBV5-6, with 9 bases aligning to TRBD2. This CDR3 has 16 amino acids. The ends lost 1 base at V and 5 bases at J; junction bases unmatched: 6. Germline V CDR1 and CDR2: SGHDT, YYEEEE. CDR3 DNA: TGTGCCAGCAGCTTGTATGCGGGAGGGCGGACCGGGGAGCTGTTTTTT. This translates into CASSLYAGGRTGELFF.

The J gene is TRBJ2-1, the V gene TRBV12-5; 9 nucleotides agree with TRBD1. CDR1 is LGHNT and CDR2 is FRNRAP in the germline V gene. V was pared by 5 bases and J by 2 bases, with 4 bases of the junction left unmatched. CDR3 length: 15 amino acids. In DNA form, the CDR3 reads TGTGCTAGTGGTGGAGGACAGGGGACCTACAATGAGCAGTTCTTC. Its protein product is CASGGGQGTYNEQFF.

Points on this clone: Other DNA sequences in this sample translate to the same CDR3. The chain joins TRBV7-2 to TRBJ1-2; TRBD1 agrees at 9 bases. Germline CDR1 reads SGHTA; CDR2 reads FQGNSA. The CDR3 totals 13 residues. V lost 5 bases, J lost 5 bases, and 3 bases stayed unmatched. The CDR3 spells CASSRTGAYGYTF. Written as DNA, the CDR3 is TGTGCCAGCAGCCGGACAGGGGCTTATGGCTACACCTTC.

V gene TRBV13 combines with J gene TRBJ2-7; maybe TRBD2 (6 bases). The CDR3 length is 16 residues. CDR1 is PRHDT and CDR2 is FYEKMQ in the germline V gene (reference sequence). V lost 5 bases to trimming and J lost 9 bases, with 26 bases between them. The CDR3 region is CASSPPAGSTKVGQYF. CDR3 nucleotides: TGTGCCAGCAGCCCCCCGGCCGGGAGTACGAAGGTGGGGCAGTACTTC.

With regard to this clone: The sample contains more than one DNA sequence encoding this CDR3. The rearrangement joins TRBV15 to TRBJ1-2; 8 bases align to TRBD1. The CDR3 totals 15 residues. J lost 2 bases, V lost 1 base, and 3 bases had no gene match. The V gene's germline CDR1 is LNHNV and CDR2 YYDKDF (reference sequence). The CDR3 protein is CATSRGTGTNYGYTF. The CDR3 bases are TGTGCCACCAGCAGAGGGACAGGGACAAACTATGGCTACACCTTC.